This T cell receptor (beta chain) was recorded in a study of T cell changes during pregnancy in multiple sclerosis. The CDR3 consists of 16 residues. V shed 5 bases, J shed 2 bases, and the junction held 7 bases outside the gene matches. CDR1 is MNHEY and CDR2 is SMNVEV in the germline V gene (reference sequence). The protocol was immunoSEQ multiplex PCR, while the TCRdb copy is restricted to in-frame clones and leaves out a portion. The sample lists tens of thousands of clones, over 80% seen once, with about 0.45% in the top ten. The source is a female donor with multiple sclerosis, enrolled in a pregnancy study. The sequences come from CD4+ T cells from peripheral blood mononuclear cells, collected before pregnancy. The chain uses TRBV27 and TRBJ2-3, with 10 bases matching TRBD2. CDR3 in amino acids: CASSPGLARNTDTQYF. For the CDR3, the DNA is TGTGCCAGCAGTCCGGGACTAGCGAGAAACACAGATACGCAGTATTTT.